This T cell receptor beta chain was observed in a study of regulatory T cells in long-lasting Graves disease. Study-wide findings and caveats: There was favoring of TRBV28, TRBJ1-2 and TRBJ2-5 in persistent disease. Comparison showed that persistent patients shared more public clonotypes (about 2,700) than new patients (about 970).

To make TCR beta libraries, researchers used iRepertoire HTBI primers and Arm-PCR of CDR3 regions. MiXCR, applied by TCRdb to the multiplex PCR reads, yields one record per CDR3 protein. The data show 200,000 to 250,000 distinct CDR3 sequences, roughly a fifth seen once. This clonotype was counted ten times or more. Its specificity is unknown. The CDR3 is made up of 16 amino acids. Germline V gives CDR1 SGHVS, CDR2 FNYEAQ. V was cut by 5 bases and J by 0 bases, with 15 bases left in between. Time point described: newly diagnosed GD, antithyroid drugs for less than 3 months. PBMC RNA was the source of the TCR library. The patient group derived from an endocrinology department in Xi'an, China.

The TCR comes from a female donor with Graves disease. The source was peripheral blood mononuclear cells (PBMCs), collected at new diagnosis, from a patient treated with antithyroid drugs. The chain links TRBV7-6 to TRBJ2-3; tentative D call: TRBD2 (5 bases). The CDR3 protein is CASSTPEVGSTDTQYF. The CDR3 DNA follows: TGTGCCAGCAGCACCCCGGAGGTTGGGAGCACAGATACGCAGTATTTT. The full variable domain, completed using reference TRBV7-6 and TRBJ2-3, is GAGVSQSPRYKVTKRGQDVALRCDPISGHVSLYWYRQALGQGPEFLTYFNYEAQQDKSGLPNDRFSAERPEGSISTLTIQRTEQRDSAMYRCASSTPEVGSTDTQYFGPGTRLTVL.